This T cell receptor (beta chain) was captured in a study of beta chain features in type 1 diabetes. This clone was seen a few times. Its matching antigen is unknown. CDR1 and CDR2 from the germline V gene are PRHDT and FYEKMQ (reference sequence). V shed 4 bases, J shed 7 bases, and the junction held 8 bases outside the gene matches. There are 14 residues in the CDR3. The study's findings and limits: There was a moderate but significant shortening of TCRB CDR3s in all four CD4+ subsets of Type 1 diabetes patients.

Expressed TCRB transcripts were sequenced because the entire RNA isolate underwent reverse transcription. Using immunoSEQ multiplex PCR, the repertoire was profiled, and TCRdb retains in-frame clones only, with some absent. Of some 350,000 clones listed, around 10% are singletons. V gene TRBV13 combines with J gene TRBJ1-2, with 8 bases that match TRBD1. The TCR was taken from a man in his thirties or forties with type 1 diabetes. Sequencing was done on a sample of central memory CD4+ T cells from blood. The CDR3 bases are TGTGCCAGCAGCTCCACCCAGGGGGCGGTTGGCTACACCTTC. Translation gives CASSSTQGAVGYTF.